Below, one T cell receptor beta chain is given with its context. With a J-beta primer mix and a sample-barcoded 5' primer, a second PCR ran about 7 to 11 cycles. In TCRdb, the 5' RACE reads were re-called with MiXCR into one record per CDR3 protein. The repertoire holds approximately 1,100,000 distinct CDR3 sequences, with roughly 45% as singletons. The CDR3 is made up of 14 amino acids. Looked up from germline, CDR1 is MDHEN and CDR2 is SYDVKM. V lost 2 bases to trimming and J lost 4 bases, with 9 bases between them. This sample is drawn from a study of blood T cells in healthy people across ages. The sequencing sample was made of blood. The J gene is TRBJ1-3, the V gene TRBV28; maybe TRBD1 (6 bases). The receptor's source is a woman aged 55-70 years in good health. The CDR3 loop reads CASSLLQGGNTIYF. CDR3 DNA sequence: TGTGCCAGCAGTTTACTCCAGGGGGGAAACACCATATATTTT.